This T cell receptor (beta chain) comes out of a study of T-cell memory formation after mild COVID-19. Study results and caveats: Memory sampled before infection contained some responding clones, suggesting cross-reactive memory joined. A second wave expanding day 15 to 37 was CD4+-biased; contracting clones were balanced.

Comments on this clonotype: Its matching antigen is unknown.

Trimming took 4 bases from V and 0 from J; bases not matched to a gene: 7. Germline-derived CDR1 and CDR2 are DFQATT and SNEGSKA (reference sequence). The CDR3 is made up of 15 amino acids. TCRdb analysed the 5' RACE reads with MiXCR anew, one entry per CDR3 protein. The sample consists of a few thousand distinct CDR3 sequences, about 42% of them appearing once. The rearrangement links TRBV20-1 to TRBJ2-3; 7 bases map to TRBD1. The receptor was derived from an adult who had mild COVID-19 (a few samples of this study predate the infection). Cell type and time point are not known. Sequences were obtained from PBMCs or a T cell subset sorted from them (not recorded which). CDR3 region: CSANPGTASTDTQYF. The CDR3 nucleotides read TGCAGTGCTAATCCAGGGACAGCTAGCACAGATACGCAGTATTTT.